The rows below give T cell receptor beta chains drawn from one sample of a study of neurological immune-mediated disorders. One entry per CDR3 protein, called by TCRdb with MiXCR from the 5' RACE reads. The sample consists of over 45,000 distinct CDR3 sequences, about 23% of them appearing once. The specimen was PBMCs. Receptors were obtained from a woman in her sixties or seventies in good health. Each CDR3 is given with its conserved first and last residue. Fields, in order: CDR3 protein, CDR3 DNA, J gene, clone size, D gene, V gene. A D gene is named only where the DNA matches it firmly. Size is stated for part of the rows, as once, few or many counts, or as a class when the clone is expanded.

cdr3_aa: CASSYSYGSTDTQYF
cdr3_nt: TGTGCCAGCAGTTACTCATACGGGAGCACAGATACGCAGTATTTT
j_call: TRBJ2-3
clone_size: many
d_call: NA
v_call: TRBV6-5

cdr3_aa: CSAPAGLADKQFF
cdr3_nt: TGCAGTGCCCCCGCCGGACTAGCGGACAAGCAGTTCTTC
j_call: TRBJ2-1
clone_size: many
d_call: TRBD2
v_call: TRBV20-1

cdr3_aa: CASSLGDRFSSYEQYF
cdr3_nt: TGTGCCAGCAGCTTAGGTGACAGGTTTAGCTCCTACGAGCAGTACTTC
j_call: TRBJ2-7
clone_size: many
d_call: NA
v_call: TRBV7-2

cdr3_aa: CASTDRARRTQYF
cdr3_nt: TGTGCCAGTACTGACAGGGCTAGAAGGACCCAGTACTTC
j_call: TRBJ2-5
clone_size: NA
d_call: TRBD1
v_call: TRBV19

cdr3_aa: CASRVTGYYEQYF
cdr3_nt: TGTGCCAGCAGAGTGACAGGGTACTACGAGCAGTACTTC
j_call: TRBJ2-7
clone_size: NA
d_call: TRBD1
v_call: TRBV6-1

cdr3_aa: CASSVLPGPQETQYF
cdr3_nt: TGTGCCAGCAGCGTCCTACCGGGGCCCCAAGAGACCCAGTACTTC
j_call: TRBJ2-5
clone_size: NA
d_call: NA
v_call: TRBV7-3

cdr3_aa: CASLGQAGTGELFF
cdr3_nt: TGTGCCAGCTTAGGGCAGGCGGGCACCGGGGAGCTGTTTTTT
j_call: TRBJ2-2
clone_size: many
d_call: NA
v_call: TRBV2

cdr3_aa: CASSRVADQAYNEQFF
cdr3_nt: TGTGCCAGCAGTCGGGTAGCGGACCAGGCCTACAATGAGCAGTTCTTC
j_call: TRBJ2-1
clone_size: NA
d_call: NA
v_call: TRBV28

cdr3_aa: CATSRGTRNHEQFF
cdr3_nt: TGTGCCACCAGCAGAGGGACTAGGAACCATGAGCAGTTCTTC
j_call: TRBJ2-1
clone_size: many
d_call: TRBD2
v_call: TRBV15

cdr3_aa: CASSLSAGSSYNEQFF
cdr3_nt: TGTGCCAGCAGTCTTTCAGCGGGATCCTCCTACAATGAGCAGTTCTTC
j_call: TRBJ2-1
clone_size: many
d_call: TRBD2
v_call: TRBV7-2

cdr3_aa: CASSLEPRDTQYF
cdr3_nt: TGCGCCAGCAGCCTCGAACCTAGGGATACGCAGTATTTT
j_call: TRBJ2-3
clone_size: many
d_call: NA
v_call: TRBV5-1

cdr3_aa: CASSVNRGMNTEAFF
cdr3_nt: TGCGCCAGCAGCGTTAACAGGGGAATGAACACTGAAGCTTTCTTT
j_call: TRBJ1-1
clone_size: many
d_call: TRBD1
v_call: TRBV5-1

cdr3_aa: CASSAASGSGDNVLTF
cdr3_nt: TGTGCCAGCAGCGCCGCCTCAGGGTCGGGGGACAACGTCCTCACTTTC
j_call: TRBJ2-6
clone_size: NA
d_call: NA
v_call: TRBV9

cdr3_aa: CATSDSRTGAFYGYTF
cdr3_nt: TGTGCCACCAGTGATTCCCGGACAGGGGCCTTCTATGGCTACACCTTC
j_call: TRBJ1-2
clone_size: NA
d_call: TRBD1
v_call: TRBV24-1

cdr3_aa: CATSSRDREETQYF
cdr3_nt: TGTGCCACCAGCAGCCGGGACAGGGAAGAGACCCAGTACTTC
j_call: TRBJ2-5
clone_size: many
d_call: TRBD1
v_call: TRBV15

cdr3_aa: CASSLGRNSGNTIYF
cdr3_nt: TGTGCCAGCAGCTTAGGACGGAACTCTGGAAACACCATATATTTT
j_call: TRBJ1-3
clone_size: NA
d_call: NA
v_call: TRBV11-3

cdr3_aa: CASSTRQGWHQPQHF
cdr3_nt: TGTGCCAGCAGTACCCGACAGGGGTGGCATCAGCCCCAGCATTTT
j_call: TRBJ1-5
clone_size: many
d_call: TRBD1
v_call: TRBV28

cdr3_aa: CASSSRGGGPYEQFF
cdr3_nt: TGTGCCAGCAGTTCCAGGGGGGGAGGCCCCTATGAGCAGTTCTTC
j_call: TRBJ2-1
clone_size: many
d_call: NA
v_call: TRBV28

cdr3_aa: CASSQGSSTDTQYF
cdr3_nt: TGTGCCAGCAGTCAGGGGTCCAGCACAGATACGCAGTATTTT
j_call: TRBJ2-3
clone_size: once
d_call: NA
v_call: TRBV2

cdr3_aa: CASSLDQGPYGYTF
cdr3_nt: TGTGCCAGCAGCTTAGATCAGGGGCCCTATGGCTACACCTTC
j_call: TRBJ1-2
clone_size: many
d_call: NA
v_call: TRBV7-6

cdr3_aa: CASSRSQVSGANVLTF
cdr3_nt: TGTGCCAGCAGCCGCAGCCAGGTTTCTGGGGCCAACGTCCTGACTTTC
j_call: TRBJ2-6
clone_size: many
d_call: NA
v_call: TRBV7-2

cdr3_aa: CASSEYGRLTSYEQYF
cdr3_nt: TGTGCCAGCAGTGAATATGGGAGACTCACCTCCTACGAGCAGTACTTC
j_call: TRBJ2-7
clone_size: many
d_call: NA
v_call: TRBV25-1